One T cell receptor beta chain is described in this entry. This sample stems from a study of CDR3 diversity in severe acne. V shed 4 bases and J 7 bases; nucleotides not matched to a gene: 13. Germline V lookup: CDR1 SGHDT, CDR2 YYEEEE. This CDR3 has 15 residues. TCRdb called the PCR reads again in MiXCR, with one record for every CDR3 protein. The table lists 85,000 to 120,000 distinct CDR3 sequences, roughly 51% of them singletons. The specimen was blood. The chain has TRBV5-6 and TRBJ1-2, with 7 bases matching TRBD1. This receptor was taken from a male donor with acne. This CDR3 reads CASSETGPSRSGYTF. In DNA, the CDR3 is TGTGCCAGCAGCGAGACAGGGCCCTCACGTAGTGGCTACACCTTC.